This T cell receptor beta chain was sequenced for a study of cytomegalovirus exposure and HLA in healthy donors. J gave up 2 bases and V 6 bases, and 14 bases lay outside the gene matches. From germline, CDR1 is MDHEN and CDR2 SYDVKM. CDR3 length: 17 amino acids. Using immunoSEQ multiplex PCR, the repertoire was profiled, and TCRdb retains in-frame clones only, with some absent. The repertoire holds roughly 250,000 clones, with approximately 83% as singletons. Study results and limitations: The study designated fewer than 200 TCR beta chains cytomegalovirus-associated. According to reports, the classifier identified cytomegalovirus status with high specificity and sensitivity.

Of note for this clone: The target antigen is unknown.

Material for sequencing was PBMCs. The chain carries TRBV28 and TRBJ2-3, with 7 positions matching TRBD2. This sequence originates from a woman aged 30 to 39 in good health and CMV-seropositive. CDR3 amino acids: CASSPIVRGGPTDTQYF. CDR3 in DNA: TGTGCCAGCAGCCCCATAGTAAGGGGAGGGCCCACAGATACGCAGTATTTT.